This TCR beta chain appears in the sequencing data of a study of PD-L1 blockade in urothelial cancer. Whole-study context: Intravenous atezolizumab, 1,200 mg every 3 weeks, was begun by patients in the mid-2010s. Median T cell yield per blood sample was 141,255 cells.

About this clone itself: Distinct nucleotide sequences in the sample also encode this CDR3.

Libraries were prepared by immunoSEQ multiplex PCR; TCRdb keeps only in-frame clonotypes and omits some of them. The sample contains 70,000 to 85,000 clones, around 84% of which appear only once. The V gene lost 0 bases and the J gene lost 5 bases, with 8 bases spanning the gap. This CDR3 contains 14 residues. Germline assignment: CDR1 LNHNV and CDR2 YYDKDF (reference sequence). Specimen: PBMCs, collected around atezolizumab (anti-PD-L1) treatment. The chain couples TRBV15 to TRBJ2-1, with TRBD2 as a possible D gene (6 bases). This receptor was obtained from a man between 65 and 85 years old with urothelial cancer. The CDR3 coding sequence is TGTGCCACCAGCAGAGATGGAGGGAACAATGAGCAGTTCTTC. Amino acid sequence: CATSRDGGNNEQFF.